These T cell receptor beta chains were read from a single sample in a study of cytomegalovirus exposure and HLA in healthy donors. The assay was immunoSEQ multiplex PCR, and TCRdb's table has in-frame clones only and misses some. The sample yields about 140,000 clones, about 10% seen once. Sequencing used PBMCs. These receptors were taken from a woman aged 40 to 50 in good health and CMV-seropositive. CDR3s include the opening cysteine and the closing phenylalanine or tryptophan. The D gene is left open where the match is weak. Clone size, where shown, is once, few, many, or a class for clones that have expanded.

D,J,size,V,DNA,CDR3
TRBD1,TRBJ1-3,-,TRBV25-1,TGTGCCAGCAGTGAATCTATGCAGGGACAGTCTGGAAACACCATATATTTT,CASSESMQGQSGNTIYF
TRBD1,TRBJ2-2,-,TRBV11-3,TGTGCCAGCAGCTCCCAGGGGGCAGGAACCGGGGAGCTGTTTTTT,CASSSQGAGTGELFF
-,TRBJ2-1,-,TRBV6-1,TGTGCCAGCAGTGAAACATACAATGAGCAGTTCTTC,CASSETYNEQFF
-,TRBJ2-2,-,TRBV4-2,TGTGCCAGCAGCCAAGCAGGACAGCCGGGCACCGGGGAGCTGTTTTTT,CASSQAGQPGTGELFF
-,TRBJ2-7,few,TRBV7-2,TGTGCCAGCAGCTCCCATACAGTTTCCTACGAGCAGTACTTC,CASSSHTVSYEQYF
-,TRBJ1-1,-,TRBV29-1,TGCAGCGCCCGGGGGGCGGGCACTGAAGCTTTCTTT,CSARGAGTEAFF
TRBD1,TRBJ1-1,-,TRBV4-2,TGTGCCAGCAGCCAAGATTTACAGGGGTACACTGAAGCTTTCTTT,CASSQDLQGYTEAFF
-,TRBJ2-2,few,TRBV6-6,TGTGCCAGCAGTTACAACGGGGGCACCGGGGAGCTGTTTTTT,CASSYNGGTGELFF
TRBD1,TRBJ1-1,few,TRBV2,TGTGCCAGCAGGGGACAGTTGAACACTGAAGCTTTCTTT,CASRGQLNTEAFF
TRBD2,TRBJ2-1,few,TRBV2,TGTGCCAGCACGCGGGAGGCTTCCCGGCTGGATGAGCAGTTCTTC,CASTREASRLDEQFF
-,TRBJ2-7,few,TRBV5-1,TGCGCCAGCAGCCTCCGCTCCTTTACAGGATTAAAGACCTACGAGCAGTACTTC,CASSLRSFTGLKTYEQYF
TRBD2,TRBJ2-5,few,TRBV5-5,TGTGCCAGCAGCTTGGATAGCGGGGGGGCCAGAGAGACCCAGTACTTC,CASSLDSGGARETQYF
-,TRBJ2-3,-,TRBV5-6,TGTGCCAGCAGCCCTGGACATCTGACAGATACGCAGTATTTT,CASSPGHLTDTQYF
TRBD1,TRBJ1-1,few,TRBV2,TGTGCCAGCAGGGGACAGGTGAACACTGAAGCTTTCTTT,CASRGQVNTEAFF
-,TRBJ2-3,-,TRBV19,TGTGCCAGTAAACTCAGGTTAGGCGGGGGCAGCACAGATACGCAGTATTTT,CASKLRLGGGSTDTQYF
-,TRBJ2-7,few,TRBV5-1,TGCGCCACCGCAAGAGAGGGGAGGTGGTACGAGCAGTACTTC,CATAREGRWYEQYF
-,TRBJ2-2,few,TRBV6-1,TGTGCCAGCAGTGACGTCCCGGGCACCGGGGAGCTGTTTTTT,CASSDVPGTGELFF
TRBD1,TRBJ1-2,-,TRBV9,TGTGCCAGCAGCGTAGGACAGGGCAACTATGGCTACACCTTC,CASSVGQGNYGYTF
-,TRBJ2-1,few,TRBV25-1,TGTGCCAGCAGTGACGCGACTAAAGGGGGAGATGAGCAGTTCTTC,CASSDATKGGDEQFF
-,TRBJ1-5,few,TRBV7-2,TGTGCCAGCAGCTTAACGGGGGGCGAGCAGCCCCAGCATTTT,CASSLTGGEQPQHF
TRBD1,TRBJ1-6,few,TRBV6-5,TGTGCCAGCAGTTACTCGAAGGGGACAGGGAATTCACCCCTCCACTTT,CASSYSKGTGNSPLHF
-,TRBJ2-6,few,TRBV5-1,TGCGCCAGCAGCTTGGATCTGCTTGGGCCTGGGGCCAACGTCCTGACTTTC,CASSLDLLGPGANVLTF
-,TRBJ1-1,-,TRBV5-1,TGCGCCAGCAGCACAACCCCGGGTACGGCCATGAACACTGAAGCTTTCTTT,CASSTTPGTAMNTEAFF
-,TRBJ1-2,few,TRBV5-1,TGCGCCAGCAGCTTGGGGAGCCCCCTCTATGGCTACACCTTC,CASSLGSPLYGYTF
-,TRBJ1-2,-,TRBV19,TGTGCCAGTAGTATGACAGTCAACTATGGCTACACCTTC,CASSMTVNYGYTF
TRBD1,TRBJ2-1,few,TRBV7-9,TGTGCCAGCAGCCCCGACAGGGGAGGCTACAATGAGCAGTTCTTC,CASSPDRGGYNEQFF
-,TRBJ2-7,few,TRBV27,TGTGCCAGCAGTGTAGGGACTGCCTACGAGCAGTACTTC,CASSVGTAYEQYF
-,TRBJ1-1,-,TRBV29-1,TGCAGCGTTGAAGGCCCAGGGGAATTAGTTAGTAACACTGAAGCTTTCTTT,CSVEGPGELVSNTEAFF
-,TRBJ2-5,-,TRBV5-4,TGTGCCAGCAGCTTGCAGGGTCAAGAGACCCAGTACTTC,CASSLQGQETQYF
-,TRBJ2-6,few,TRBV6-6,TGTGCCAGCAGTCTCTCTGGGGCCAACGTCCTGACTTTC,CASSLSGANVLTF
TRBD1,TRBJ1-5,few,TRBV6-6,TGTGCCAGCAGTTTTACAGGGGGCAATCAGCCCCAGCATTTT,CASSFTGGNQPQHF
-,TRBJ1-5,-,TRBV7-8,TGTGCCAGCAGCTTAGGGGGCAGGGAGCCCCAGCATTTT,CASSLGGREPQHF
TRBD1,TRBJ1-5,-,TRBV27,TGTGCCAGCAGTTGGACAGGGGCTCAGCCCCAGCATTTT,CASSWTGAQPQHF
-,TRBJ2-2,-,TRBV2,TGTGCCAGCATTCGGGATTTGGGCACCGGGGAGCTGTTTTTT,CASIRDLGTGELFF
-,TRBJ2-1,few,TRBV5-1,TGCGCCACCAAGGACTTGTCTGCGGATGAGCAGTTCTTC,CATKDLSADEQFF
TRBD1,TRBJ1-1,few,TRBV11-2,TGTGCCAGCAGCTTAGGGCAGGGGGCAAGTAACGCTGAAGCTTTCTTT,CASSLGQGASNAEAFF
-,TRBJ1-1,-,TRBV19,TGTGCCAGTAGTATGATAGAAAGGGGCCCAGAAGCTTTCTTT,CASSMIERGPEAFF
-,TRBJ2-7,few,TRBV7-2,TGTGCCAGCAGCTCACAGGGAACTGTCGGCGAGCAGTACTTC,CASSSQGTVGEQYF
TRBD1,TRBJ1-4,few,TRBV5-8,TGTGCCAGCAGTGGGACAGCCCACGGTGAAAAACTGTTTTTT,CASSGTAHGEKLFF
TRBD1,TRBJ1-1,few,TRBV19,TGTGCCAGTACTCTAAGGACAGGAGCTGAAGCTTTCTTT,CASTLRTGAEAFF
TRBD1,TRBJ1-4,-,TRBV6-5,TGTGCCAGCAGTTTAACAGGGGGGTCTAATGAAAAACTGTTTTTT,CASSLTGGSNEKLFF
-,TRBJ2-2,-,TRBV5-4,TGTGCCAGCAGCTTGTATGTTGCTAGTGACACCGGGGAGCTGTTTTTT,CASSLYVASDTGELFF
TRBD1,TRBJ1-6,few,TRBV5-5,TGTGCCAGCAGCTGGGACAGGGGACTCTATAATTCACCCCTCCACTTT,CASSWDRGLYNSPLHF
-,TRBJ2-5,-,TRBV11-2,TGTGCCAGCAGCAGACAGATTCAAGAGACCCAGTACTTC,CASSRQIQETQYF
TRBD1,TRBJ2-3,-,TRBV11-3,TGTGCCAGCAGCCGGACAGGGGGCGCAGATACGCAGTATTTT,CASSRTGGADTQYF
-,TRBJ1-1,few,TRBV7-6,TGTGCCAGCAGCTTATACGGGAACACTGAAGCTTTCTTT,CASSLYGNTEAFF
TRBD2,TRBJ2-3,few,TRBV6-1,TGTGCCAGCAGTGAAACTAGCGGAAATAGGGCACAGTATTTT,CASSETSGNRAQYF
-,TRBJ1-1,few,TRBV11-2,TGTGCCAGCAGCTTAGGGGGCAGAGCTTTCTTT,CASSLGGRAFF
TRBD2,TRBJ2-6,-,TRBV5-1,TGCGCCAGCAGCGTAGCGGGCTACTCTGGGGCCAACGTCCTGACTTTC,CASSVAGYSGANVLTF
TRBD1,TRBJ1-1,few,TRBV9,TGTGCCAGCAGCGTAGATCAGGGGGCCTACACTGAAGCTTTCTTT,CASSVDQGAYTEAFF
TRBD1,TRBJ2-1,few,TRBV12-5,TGTGCTAGTGGTCCATCCGGGAAAGGGGGCGCGGGGCAGTTCTTC,CASGPSGKGGAGQFF
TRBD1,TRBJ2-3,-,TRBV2,TGTGCCAGCAGAAAGACAGGGAGCACAGATACGCAGTATTTT,CASRKTGSTDTQYF